This T cell receptor beta chain stems from a study of CD8 T cells in ankylosing spondylitis. A quantitative 5'-RACE method, one with molecular barcodes, was used to make TCR beta libraries. TCRdb called the 5' RACE reads again in MiXCR, with one record for every CDR3 protein. The sample has tens of thousands of distinct CDR3 sequences, 10% seen once; the top ten hold approximately 15%. From germline, CDR1 is SSHAT and CDR2 FNYEAQ (reference sequence). The length of the CDR3 is 16 residues. On this clonotype itself: The target antigen is unknown.

Study-wide points: Several of the motif variants were reported before in synovial fluid and blood from reactive arthritis. As for the disease-linked clones, they showed a CD8+ phenotype and occurred at relatively low frequencies in peripheral blood. Disease-linked clones reportedly showed significant enrichment in matched ankylosing spondylitis synovial fluid.

The chain couples TRBV7-7 to TRBJ1-2; the D gene is possibly TRBD1 (6 bases). The sequenced sample consisted of blood, either unsorted or a sorted T cell fraction (not recorded which). This TCR came from a male donor with ankylosing spondylitis or in good health (not recorded which). Here the CDR3 DNA reads TGTCCTAGCAGCTCGAGAAGTGGACAGCGGGCCAATGGCTACACCTTC. Amino acids: CPSSSRSGQRANGYTF.